This TCR beta chain comes out of a study of blood T cell repertoires in COVID-19. Whole-study context: In each case, the material was cDNA or gDNA derived from T cells, B-cell-depleted T cells, or PBMCs.

Per germline, CDR1 SGHTA and CDR2 FQGNSA. With 0 bases clipped from V and 6 bases from J, the junction kept 3 bases outside the gene matches. The CDR3 is made up of 16 amino acids. How the authors handled the data: By means of reference gene primer amplification, nucleated cell counts were estimated. Assay used: immunoSEQ multiplex PCR; TCRdb lists only in-frame clones, some missing. V and J calls and clone size are given by that table; D and trimming were obtained from the DNA. In the table there are about 64,000 clones, about 88% of which are singletons. This TCR derives from a man aged 65 to 85 with acute or convalescent COVID-19. The rearrangement joins TRBV7-2 to TRBJ2-3, with 13 bases that match TRBD2. Material for sequencing was peripheral blood. The CDR3 loop reads CASSLALAGGHDTQYF. In DNA, the CDR3 is TGTGCCAGCAGCTTAGCACTAGCGGGGGGGCATGATACGCAGTATTTT.